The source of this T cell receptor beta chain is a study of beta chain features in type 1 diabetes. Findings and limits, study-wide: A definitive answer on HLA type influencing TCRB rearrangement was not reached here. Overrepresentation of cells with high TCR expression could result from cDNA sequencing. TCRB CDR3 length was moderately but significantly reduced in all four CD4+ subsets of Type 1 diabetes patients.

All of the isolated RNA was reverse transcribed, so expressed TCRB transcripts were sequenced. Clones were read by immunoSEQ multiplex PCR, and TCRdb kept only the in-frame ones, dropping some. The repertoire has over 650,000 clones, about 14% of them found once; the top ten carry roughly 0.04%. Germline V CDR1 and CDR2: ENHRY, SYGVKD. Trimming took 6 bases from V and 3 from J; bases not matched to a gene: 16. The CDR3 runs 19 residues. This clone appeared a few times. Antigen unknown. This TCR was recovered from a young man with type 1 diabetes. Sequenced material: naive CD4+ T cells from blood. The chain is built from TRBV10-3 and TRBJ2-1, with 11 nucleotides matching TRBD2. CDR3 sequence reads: CAISLSGTSGSILYNEQFF. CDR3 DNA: TGTGCCATCAGCCTCTCCGGGACTAGCGGATCAATTCTCTACAATGAGCAGTTCTTC.